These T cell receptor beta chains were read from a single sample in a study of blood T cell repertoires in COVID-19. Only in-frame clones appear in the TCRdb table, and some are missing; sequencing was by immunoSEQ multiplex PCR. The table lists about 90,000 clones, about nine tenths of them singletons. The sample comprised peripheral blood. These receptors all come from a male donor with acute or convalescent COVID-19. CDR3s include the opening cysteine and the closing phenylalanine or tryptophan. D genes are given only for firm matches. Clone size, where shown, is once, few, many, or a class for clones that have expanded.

cdr3_nt: TGTGCCAGCAGCCTCCAAGGACAGGGCTCCCTAGCCCTCCACTTT
cdr3_aa: CASSLQGQGSLALHF
d_call: TRBD1
v_call: TRBV2
clone_size: .
j_call: TRBJ1-6

cdr3_nt: TGTGCCACCTCGGAGGGACGGAACACTGAAGCTTTCTTT
cdr3_aa: CATSEGRNTEAFF
d_call: .
v_call: TRBV19
clone_size: .
j_call: TRBJ1-1

cdr3_nt: TGTGCCAGCAGCTTAGCGGGTAGGGGAAACACCGGGGAGCTGTTTTTT
cdr3_aa: CASSLAGRGNTGELFF
d_call: .
v_call: TRBV7-9
clone_size: .
j_call: TRBJ2-2

cdr3_nt: TGTGCCAGCACATTCACAGATACGCAGTATTTT
cdr3_aa: CASTFTDTQYF
d_call: .
v_call: TRBV25-1
clone_size: .
j_call: TRBJ2-3

cdr3_nt: TGTGCCAGCACACCGCGGGGGTTTCAACATAATTCACCCCTCCACTTT
cdr3_aa: CASTPRGFQHNSPLHF
d_call: .
v_call: TRBV3-1/TRBV3-2
clone_size: .
j_call: TRBJ1-6

cdr3_nt: TGCGCCAGCAGCCAAGCGGGGGTAGGCACCGGGGAGCTGTTTTTT
cdr3_aa: CASSQAGVGTGELFF
d_call: .
v_call: TRBV4-1
clone_size: once
j_call: TRBJ2-2

cdr3_nt: TGTGCCAGTAGTGGGAGGGACAGGGTAAGGGCTCAGCCCCAGCATTTT
cdr3_aa: CASSGRDRVRAQPQHF
d_call: TRBD1
v_call: TRBV19
clone_size: .
j_call: TRBJ1-5

cdr3_nt: TGTGCCAGTGGCAATGAGCGGGGGGATGAGCAGTTCTTC
cdr3_aa: CASGNERGDEQFF
d_call: TRBD2
v_call: TRBV19
clone_size: .
j_call: TRBJ2-1

cdr3_nt: TGTGCCAGCAGCTCTCGACAGCGAGTCCAAGAGACCCAGTACTTC
cdr3_aa: CASSSRQRVQETQYF
d_call: .
v_call: TRBV13
clone_size: .
j_call: TRBJ2-5

cdr3_nt: TGTGCCACCAAGGGACAGGGGGGCACCGGGGAGCTGTTTTTT
cdr3_aa: CATKGQGGTGELFF
d_call: TRBD1
v_call: TRBV24-1
clone_size: .
j_call: TRBJ2-2

cdr3_nt: TGTGCCAGCAGTTACCCGGCGGGGGGGGTTGGCTACGAGCAGTACTTC
cdr3_aa: CASSYPAGGVGYEQYF
d_call: TRBD2
v_call: TRBV6-5
clone_size: .
j_call: TRBJ2-7

cdr3_nt: TGTGCCAGCAGCAGACAGAATAGCAATCAGCCCCAGCATTTT
cdr3_aa: CASSRQNSNQPQHF
d_call: .
v_call: TRBV6-6
clone_size: .
j_call: TRBJ1-5

cdr3_nt: TGTGCCAGCAGTTTAATTGGACAGGGGAATGGGGTTGGGTATGGCTACACCTTC
cdr3_aa: CASSLIGQGNGVGYGYTF
d_call: TRBD1
v_call: TRBV27
clone_size: .
j_call: TRBJ1-2

cdr3_nt: TGTGCCAGCAGTGAAGGTGGACCGGCGACAGGGTATGGCTACACCTTC
cdr3_aa: CASSEGGPATGYGYTF
d_call: TRBD1
v_call: TRBV6-1
clone_size: .
j_call: TRBJ1-2

cdr3_nt: TGTGCCAGCAGACGGGGGGGACAGCCAAATTCACCCCTCCACTTT
cdr3_aa: CASRRGGQPNSPLHF
d_call: TRBD1
v_call: TRBV6-5
clone_size: .
j_call: TRBJ1-6

cdr3_nt: TGTGCCAGAAGCAAACAGGGTGCAGCGGATTCCTACGAGCAGTACTTC
cdr3_aa: CARSKQGAADSYEQYF
d_call: .
v_call: TRBV5-3
clone_size: .
j_call: TRBJ2-7

cdr3_nt: TGTGCCAGCAGGCCTGGGGGGAGCGAGCAGTTCTTC
cdr3_aa: CASRPGGSEQFF
d_call: .
v_call: TRBV2
clone_size: .
j_call: TRBJ2-1

cdr3_nt: TGTGCCAGCAGCCAAGATACTTTCTCTGGAAACACCATATATTTT
cdr3_aa: CASSQDTFSGNTIYF
d_call: .
v_call: TRBV3-1/TRBV3-2
clone_size: .
j_call: TRBJ1-3

cdr3_nt: TGTGCCAGCAGCCTCGTGACAGGGCGGAGAAACACCATATATTTT
cdr3_aa: CASSLVTGRRNTIYF
d_call: TRBD1
v_call: TRBV7-2
clone_size: .
j_call: TRBJ1-3

cdr3_nt: TGTGCCATCAGTGAGCCGACCACAGGGGGCACCTCACTCTGGTACGAGCAGTACTTC
cdr3_aa: CAISEPTTGGTSLWYEQYF
d_call: TRBD1
v_call: TRBV10-3
clone_size: .
j_call: TRBJ2-7

cdr3_nt: TGCAGCGTCCAAAGGGGTACGGCGACCGAGCAGTACTTC
cdr3_aa: CSVQRGTATEQYF
d_call: .
v_call: TRBV29-1
clone_size: .
j_call: TRBJ2-7

cdr3_nt: TGTGCCAGCAGTGGGGCGGCCACCTACGAGCAGTACTTC
cdr3_aa: CASSGAATYEQYF
d_call: .
v_call: TRBV27
clone_size: .
j_call: TRBJ2-7

cdr3_nt: TGTGCCTGGGGGACAACGGCGAGGGAAAAACTGTTTTTT
cdr3_aa: CAWGTTAREKLFF
d_call: .
v_call: TRBV30
clone_size: .
j_call: TRBJ1-4

cdr3_nt: TGCGCCAGCATCGGGACAGGGGACACTGAAGCTTTCTTT
cdr3_aa: CASIGTGDTEAFF
d_call: TRBD1
v_call: TRBV5-1
clone_size: .
j_call: TRBJ1-1

cdr3_nt: TGTGCCAGTAGTATCCCCCAGGGGCCCAATCAGCCCCAGCATTTT
cdr3_aa: CASSIPQGPNQPQHF
d_call: .
v_call: TRBV19
clone_size: .
j_call: TRBJ1-5

cdr3_nt: TGTGCCAGTAGTACTTCCGGTCGGTCAAATGAAAAACTGTTTTTT
cdr3_aa: CASSTSGRSNEKLFF
d_call: .
v_call: TRBV19
clone_size: .
j_call: TRBJ1-4

cdr3_nt: TGTGCCAGCAGCTATATGATCCTCCGGACGGGGGTAGGCGGCTACACCTTC
cdr3_aa: CASSYMILRTGVGGYTF
d_call: .
v_call: TRBV5-8
clone_size: .
j_call: TRBJ1-2

cdr3_nt: TGCAGCGGGGGACAGACGAACACTGAAGCTTTCTTT
cdr3_aa: CSGGQTNTEAFF
d_call: TRBD1
v_call: TRBV29-1
clone_size: few
j_call: TRBJ1-1

cdr3_nt: TGCGCCAGCAGCACTGGACAGGTGAACACTGAAGCTTTCTTT
cdr3_aa: CASSTGQVNTEAFF
d_call: TRBD1
v_call: TRBV5-1
clone_size: .
j_call: TRBJ1-1

cdr3_nt: TGCGCCAGCAGCCTGGCCCAGCGGGGAATCAGGGAGACCCAGTACTTC
cdr3_aa: CASSLAQRGIRETQYF
d_call: TRBD2
v_call: TRBV5-1
clone_size: .
j_call: TRBJ2-5

cdr3_nt: TGCGCCAGCAGCCGCCAGCTAGCGGGGGGTACAGATACGCAGTATTTT
cdr3_aa: CASSRQLAGGTDTQYF
d_call: TRBD2
v_call: TRBV4-1
clone_size: .
j_call: TRBJ2-3

cdr3_nt: TGTGCCAGCAGTGACTCGAGTAGCCCCTACAATGAGCAGTTCTTC
cdr3_aa: CASSDSSSPYNEQFF
d_call: .
v_call: TRBV6-4
clone_size: .
j_call: TRBJ2-1

cdr3_nt: TGTGCCAGTAGTATAGGTGGGACAGGGGGCCGGGAGACCCAGTACTTC
cdr3_aa: CASSIGGTGGRETQYF
d_call: TRBD1
v_call: TRBV19
clone_size: .
j_call: TRBJ2-5

cdr3_nt: TGTGCCAGCAGCGTGGGACTAGCGGGGGCCCAAAGCTCCTACAATGAGCAGTTCTTC
cdr3_aa: CASSVGLAGAQSSYNEQFF
d_call: TRBD2
v_call: TRBV9
clone_size: .
j_call: TRBJ2-1

cdr3_nt: TGTGCCAGCAGCGTAGAGGTGTGGGGACAGGGGGACACCGGGGAGCTGTTTTTT
cdr3_aa: CASSVEVWGQGDTGELFF
d_call: TRBD1
v_call: TRBV9
clone_size: .
j_call: TRBJ2-2

cdr3_nt: TGTGCCAGCCCTTGGGCAGGGCCTAGCACAGATACGCAGTATTTT
cdr3_aa: CASPWAGPSTDTQYF
d_call: .
v_call: TRBV6-5
clone_size: .
j_call: TRBJ2-3

cdr3_nt: TGCGCCAGCAGCTTGCACTCTAGCGGGGGGCCTAGCACAGATACGCAGTATTTT
cdr3_aa: CASSLHSSGGPSTDTQYF
d_call: TRBD2
v_call: TRBV5-1
clone_size: once
j_call: TRBJ2-3

cdr3_nt: TGTGCCAGCAGCTTGGACCGGGAGACCCAGTACTTC
cdr3_aa: CASSLDRETQYF
d_call: .
v_call: TRBV5-8
clone_size: .
j_call: TRBJ2-5

cdr3_nt: TGCGCCAGCAGTGATGCAGGTTTGGGTGAAGCTTTCTTT
cdr3_aa: CASSDAGLGEAFF
d_call: .
v_call: TRBV10-2
clone_size: .
j_call: TRBJ1-1

cdr3_nt: TGTGCCAGCTCACCGCTACAGGATGAAAAACTGTTTTTT
cdr3_aa: CASSPLQDEKLFF
d_call: .
v_call: TRBV18
clone_size: .
j_call: TRBJ1-4

cdr3_nt: TGTGCCATCAGTGGGGACAGGGAGACTGAAGCTTTCTTT
cdr3_aa: CAISGDRETEAFF
d_call: TRBD1
v_call: TRBV10-3
clone_size: .
j_call: TRBJ1-1